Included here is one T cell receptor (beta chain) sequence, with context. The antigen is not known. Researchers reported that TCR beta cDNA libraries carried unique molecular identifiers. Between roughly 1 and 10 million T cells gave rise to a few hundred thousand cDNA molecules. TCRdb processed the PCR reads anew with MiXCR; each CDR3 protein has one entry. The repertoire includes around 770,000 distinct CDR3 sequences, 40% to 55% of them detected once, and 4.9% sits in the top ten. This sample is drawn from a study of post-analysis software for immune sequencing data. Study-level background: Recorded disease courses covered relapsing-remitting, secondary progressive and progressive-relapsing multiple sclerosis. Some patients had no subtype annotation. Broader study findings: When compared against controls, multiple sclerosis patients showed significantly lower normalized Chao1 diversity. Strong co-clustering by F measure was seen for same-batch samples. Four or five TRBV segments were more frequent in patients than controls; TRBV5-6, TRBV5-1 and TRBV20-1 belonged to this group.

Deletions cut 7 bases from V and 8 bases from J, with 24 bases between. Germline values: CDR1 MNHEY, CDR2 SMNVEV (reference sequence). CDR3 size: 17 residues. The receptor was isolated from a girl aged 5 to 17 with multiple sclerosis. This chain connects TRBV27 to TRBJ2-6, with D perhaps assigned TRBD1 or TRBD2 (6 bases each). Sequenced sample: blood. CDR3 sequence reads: CASTKGGHQYIPNVLTF. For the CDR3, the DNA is TGTGCCAGCACCAAGGGGGGCCACCAATATATCCCCAACGTCCTGACTTTC.